One TCR beta chain is described in this entry. This sample was included in a study of T cell responses to AZD1222 COVID-19 vaccine. Profiling relied on immunoSEQ multiplex PCR, and the TCRdb table lists in-frame clones only, not all of them. The sample consists of approximately 65,000 clones, over 60% of them appearing once. The receptor's source is an adult in good health. This material consisted of peripheral blood, taken on day 0 of AZD1222 vaccination.

Here the CDR3 reads CASSLSRLRGKNIQYF. CDR3 DNA sequence: TGTGCCAGCAGCTTATCAAGGCTCCGAGGCAAAAACATTCAGTACTTC. The chain is built from TRBV7-2 and TRBJ2-4; D is ambiguous. Germline CDR1 reads SGHTA; CDR2 reads FQGNSA. The V gene lost 2 bases and the J gene lost 3 bases, with 14 bases spanning the gap. The CDR3 is 16 residues long.